These 27 T cell receptor beta chains came from one sample sequenced in a study of shared T cell receptors in the human thymus. This table comes from immunoSEQ multiplex PCR, and its TCRdb copy is limited to in-frame clones, with some not included. The data show 450,000 to 650,000 clones, about 80% seen once. The same sample was also studied in work on human thymus T cells.

Sequencing was done on a sample of thymocytes. The receptors were sampled from a boy in the first two years of life with a congenital heart defect.

The chain employs TRBV5-1 and TRBJ2-1; tentatively, D is TRBD2 (5 bases). Trimming cost V 1 base and J 8 bases, with 10 bases left between them. Germline CDR1 is SGHRS and CDR2 is YFSETQ. This CDR3 has 13 residues. CDR3 loop: CASSLSGAHEQFF. The CDR3 coding sequence is TGCGCCAGCAGCTTGAGCGGAGCCCATGAGCAGTTCTTC.

The chain employs TRBV6-1 and TRBJ1-5; weak D call: TRBD1 (6 bases). There are 14 residues in the CDR3. The V end lost 8 bases, the J end lost 7 bases, and 18 bases lay between the germline ends. The germline V gene has CDR1 MNHNS and CDR2 SASEGT. In DNA, the CDR3 is TGTGCCAGCGGCTCGGGCCCAGGGGCACAGCCCCAGCATTTT. It is translated as CASGSGPGAQPQHF.

This sequence joins TRBV4-3 and TRBJ2-2; 10 bases align to TRBD2. The CDR3 length is 17 residues. CDR1 is LGHNA, CDR2 YSLEER, per germline. Germline trimming cut 1 base from V and 5 bases from J; bases unmatched to any gene: 7. The CDR3 DNA reads TGCGCCAGCAGCCAAGGCGGGGAGCGGGAGGGTACCGGGGAGCTGTTTTTT. Protein sequence: CASSQGGEREGTGELFF.

This clone appeared a single time. V is TRBV5-6 and J is TRBJ1-2; D perhaps matches TRBD1 (5 bases). The CDR3 contains 17 residues. Looked up from germline, CDR1 is SGHDT and CDR2 is YYEEEE. Trimming took 0 bases from V and 0 from J, leaving 15 bases between them. CDR3 sequence reads: CASSLGDSRRSNYGYTF. The DNA of the CDR3 is TGTGCCAGCAGCTTGGGAGACAGTCGGCGTTCTAACTATGGCTACACCTTC.

This chain uses TRBV18 with TRBJ2-2; maybe TRBD2 (5 bases). The germline V and J ends were trimmed by 3 bases and 7 bases, with 12 bases remaining between them. CDR1 is KGHSH, CDR2 LQKENI, per germline. The CDR3 has 14 residues. This CDR3 reads CASSPGSPIGELFF. The CDR3, as DNA: TGTGCCAGCTCACCTGGGAGCCCCATCGGGGAGCTGTTTTTT.

V is TRBV30 and J is TRBJ1-5; D not resolved. The CDR3 extends over 16 amino acids. The V end lost 3 bases, the J end lost 11 bases, and 26 bases lay between the germline ends. Germline V gene lookup returns CDR1 GTSNPN and CDR2 SVGIG (reference sequence). In DNA form, the CDR3 reads TGTGCCTGGAGCGCAACAGATTCAAGCCCCACTGGATCCCAGCATTTT. This sequence encodes CAWSATDSSPTGSQHF.

In its sample, this clone was seen a few times. The rearrangement joins TRBV28 to TRBJ2-6; 10 bases agree with TRBD1. Germline CDR1 and CDR2: MDHEN and SYDVKM. This CDR3 has 18 residues. After removal of 6 bases from V and 0 bases from J, the junction contained 8 bases not matched to a gene. The CDR3 nucleotides read TGTGCCAGCAGCCCAACCCGGGACAGGGGCTCTGGGGCCAACGTCCTGACTTTC. Translated, it gives CASSPTRDRGSGANVLTF.

This chain joins TRBV5-1 and TRBJ2-1, with 12 positions matching TRBD2. The CDR3 consists of 18 residues. V was pared by 4 bases and J by 8 bases, with 16 bases of the junction left unmatched. In germline, CDR1 is SGHRS, CDR2 YFSETQ. CDR3 sequence: CASSPSPSGRASHDEQFF. DNA for the CDR3: TGCGCCAGCAGCCCTTCGCCTAGCGGGAGGGCCTCCCACGATGAGCAGTTCTTC.

This chain connects TRBV9 to TRBJ1-1; no firm D call. The V end was cut by 0 bases, the J end by 5 bases, with 11 bases between. Germline loops: CDR1 SGDLS, CDR2 YYNGEE. CDR3 size: 14 residues. The CDR3 DNA is TGTGCCAGCAGCGTAGCCCCGCCGGGTACTGAAGCTTTCTTT. Translation gives CASSVAPPGTEAFF.

This chain connects TRBV2 to TRBJ2-5, with 7 bases lining up with TRBD1. The CDR3 is 14 residues long. V gave up 10 bases and J gave up 2 bases; unmatched junction bases: 10. Per the germline V gene, CDR1 is SNHLY and CDR2 is FYNNEI. The CDR3 region has the DNA TGTGCCACCAGAACAGGGGAGCAACAAGAGACCCAGTACTTC. Its translation: CATRTGEQQETQYF.

The rearrangement joins TRBV18 to TRBJ2-6; 11 nucleotides agree with TRBD2. Germline V gives CDR1 KGHSH, CDR2 LQKENI. The CDR3 spans 19 residues. Trimming removed 3 bases from V and 2 bases from J; junction bases left unmatched: 9. CDR3 residues: CASSPDGVAGGAGANVLTF. The CDR3 DNA reads TGTGCCAGCTCACCTGATGGAGTAGCGGGAGGGGCTGGGGCCAACGTCCTGACTTTC.

The CDR3, as DNA: TGTGCCAGCAGCTTAGAAGTCAGGCCCACAGATACGCAGTATTTT. This encodes CASSLEVRPTDTQYF. The gene calls are TRBV7-9 and TRBJ2-3; unclear D gene. The V end was cut by 1 base, the J end by 2 bases, with 10 bases between. The CDR3 is 15 residues long. The V gene's germline CDR1 is SEHNR and CDR2 FQNEAQ (reference sequence). Full variable domain (outside the CDR3, taken from reference TRBV7-9 and TRBJ2-3): DTGVSQNPRHKITKRGQNVTFRCDPISEHNRLYWYRQTLGQGPEFLTYFQNEAQLEKSRLLSDRFSAERPKGSFSTLEIQRTEQGDSAMYLCASSLEVRPTDTQYFGPGTRLTVL.

The V and J genes are TRBV4-1 and TRBJ2-7; TRBD1 is a possible D gene (8 bases). The CDR3 totals 20 residues. The V gene lost 1 base and the J gene lost 7 bases, with 32 bases spanning the gap. Germline loops: CDR1 MGHRA, CDR2 YSYEKL. CDR3 region: CASSQVGIGGGRGRPSEQYF. The CDR3 bases are TGCGCCAGCAGCCAAGTCGGGATAGGGGGGGGCAGGGGGCGCCCCTCAGAGCAGTACTTC.

The chain carries TRBV7-2 and TRBJ2-1, with D unclear. Germline lookup yields CDR1 SGHTA and CDR2 FQGNSA. The V end lost 1 base, the J end lost 10 bases, and 5 bases lay between the germline ends. The length of the CDR3 is 11 residues. CDR3 amino acids: CASSLGEEQFF. The CDR3 nucleotides are TGTGCCAGCAGCTTAGGTGAGGAGCAGTTCTTC.

The chain couples TRBV4-3 to TRBJ2-1; 12 nucleotides align to TRBD2. Germline CDR1 reads LGHNA; CDR2 reads YSLEER. The CDR3 consists of 16 residues. V lost 2 bases, J lost 3 bases, and 2 bases stayed unmatched. DNA for the CDR3: TGCGCCAGCAGCCAAACTAGCGGGAGGAGCTACAATGAGCAGTTCTTC. Amino acid sequence: CASSQTSGRSYNEQFF.

The chain recombines TRBV2 with TRBJ2-7; TRBD2 matches at 10 bases. CDR1 is SNHLY and CDR2 is FYNNEI in the germline V gene. Trimming at V came to 7 bases and at J to 3 bases, leaving 15 bases not matched to a gene. CDR3 length equals 17 residues. The CDR3 coding sequence is TGTGCCAGCACCCCGGCGAAGGTAGCGGGAGGACTCTACGAGCAGTACTTC. Amino acids: CASTPAKVAGGLYEQYF.

This clone occurred a few times. The chain uses TRBV29-1 and TRBJ1-2, with no clear D. This CDR3 is 12 amino acids long. Deletions cut 3 bases from V and 2 bases from J, with 7 bases between. Germline CDR1 reads SQVTM; CDR2 reads ANQGSEA. CDR3 sequence: CSVDGENYGYTF. The CDR3 nucleotides are TGCAGCGTTGACGGGGAGAACTATGGCTACACCTTC.

This clone has just a few counts. The genes are TRBV6-5 and TRBJ1-1, with D possibly being TRBD1 (5 bases). The V end was cut by 4 bases, the J end by 4 bases, with 13 bases between. The CDR3 has 14 residues. Germline assignment: CDR1 MNHEY and CDR2 SVGAGI. CDR3 residues: CASSFQGGATEAFF. The CDR3 DNA follows: TGTGCCAGCAGTTTCCAGGGAGGGGCCACTGAAGCTTTCTTT.

This sequence joins TRBV2 and TRBJ2-5; 9 nucleotides line up with TRBD2. Germline V lookup: CDR1 SNHLY, CDR2 FYNNEI. Unmatched junction bases numbered 3, after V lost 7 bases and J lost 0 bases. The CDR3 is made up of 14 amino acids. This chain's CDR3 is CASNRLADQETQYF. The CDR3 nucleotides are TGTGCCAGCAACAGACTAGCGGACCAAGAGACCCAGTACTTC.

This clone turned up a few times. The chain is built from TRBV19 and TRBJ2-2, with no clear D. Trimming removed 11 bases at V and 1 base at J, with 14 bases between. Germline-derived CDR1 and CDR2 are LNHDA and SQIVND (reference sequence). The CDR3 is 14 amino acids. DNA of the CDR3: TGTGCCGCCACGAGGTCGGAGAACACCGGGGAGCTGTTTTTT. It yields the protein CAATRSENTGELFF.

This chain uses TRBV21-1 with TRBJ2-7; no check of the table's D call, TRBD2, against the DNA was made. TRBV21-1 is labeled a pseudogene. The length of the CDR3 is 13 residues. CDR3 loop: CASRELSSYEQYF. CDR3 bases: TGTGCCAGCAGAGAGCTTAGCTCTTACGAGCAGTACTTC.

The chain joins TRBV28 to TRBJ2-1, with 7 bases lining up with TRBD2. Germline trimming cut 3 bases from V and 8 bases from J; bases unmatched to any gene: 13. This CDR3 region has 16 residues. Germline V gene data show CDR1 as MDHEN and CDR2 as SYDVKM. The CDR3 bases are TGTGCCAGCAGTTTGGGGGGGGAGCGTTGGTTCCATGAGCAGTTCTTC. Translation gives CASSLGGERWFHEQFF.

The chain recombines TRBV27 with TRBJ2-5; 9 bases are a match to TRBD2. The CDR3 is 14 amino acids. Per the germline V gene, CDR1 is MNHEY and CDR2 is SMNVEV (reference sequence). The V and J ends lost 7 bases and 4 bases, in that order; junction bases with no gene match: 7. The CDR3 here is CASTAAGGSETQYF. DNA for the CDR3: TGTGCCAGCACGGCCGCGGGGGGGTCAGAGACCCAGTACTTC.

The rearrangement uses TRBV12-5 and TRBJ1-1, with a weak D call TRBD1 (5 bases). CDR1 and CDR2 (germline): LGHNT, FRNRAP. The CDR3 is made up of 13 amino acids. Trimming took off 6 bases at V and 4 bases at J, with 12 bases between the two ends. CDR3 sequence (DNA): TGTGCTAGTGGGCAGGGTTTGGGCACTGAAGCTTTCTTT. Amino acid sequence: CASGQGLGTEAFF.

This sequence joins TRBV18 and TRBJ2-3; 14 bases are shared with TRBD2. Germline V CDR1 and CDR2: KGHSH, LQKENI. V lost 4 bases to trimming and J lost 4 bases; unmatched junction nucleotides: 4. The CDR3 has 16 residues. CDR3 protein: CASSLTSGRGADTQYF. CDR3 DNA: TGTGCCAGCTCACTGACTAGCGGGAGGGGCGCAGATACGCAGTATTTT.

The genes are TRBV28 and TRBJ2-7; D not certain. Trimming removed 10 bases from V and 4 bases from J, with 8 bases in between. CDR3 length equals 10 residues. Germline V lookup: CDR1 MDHEN, CDR2 SYDVKM. The CDR3 loop reads CATLRYEQYF. CDR3 DNA: TGTGCCACCCTCCGGTACGAGCAGTACTTC. Together with reference TRBV28 and TRBJ2-7, the CDR3 gives the full variable domain: DVKVTQSSRYLVKRTGEKVFLECVQDMDHENMFWYRQDPGLGLRLIYFSYDVKMKEKGDIPEGYSVSREKKERFSLILESASTNQTSMYLCATLRYEQYFGPGTRLTVT.

The sample holds a few counts of this clone. The chain recombines TRBV4-3 with TRBJ2-1; the match to TRBD2 covers 9 bases. Germline V gene sequence: CDR1 LGHNA, CDR2 YSLEER. V shed 0 bases and J 6 bases; nucleotides not matched to a gene: 6. This CDR3 is built from 16 residues. CDR3 coding DNA: TGCGCCAGCAGCCAAGATGGGCTAGCGGGACCCAATGAGCAGTTCTTC. This translates into CASSQDGLAGPNEQFF.